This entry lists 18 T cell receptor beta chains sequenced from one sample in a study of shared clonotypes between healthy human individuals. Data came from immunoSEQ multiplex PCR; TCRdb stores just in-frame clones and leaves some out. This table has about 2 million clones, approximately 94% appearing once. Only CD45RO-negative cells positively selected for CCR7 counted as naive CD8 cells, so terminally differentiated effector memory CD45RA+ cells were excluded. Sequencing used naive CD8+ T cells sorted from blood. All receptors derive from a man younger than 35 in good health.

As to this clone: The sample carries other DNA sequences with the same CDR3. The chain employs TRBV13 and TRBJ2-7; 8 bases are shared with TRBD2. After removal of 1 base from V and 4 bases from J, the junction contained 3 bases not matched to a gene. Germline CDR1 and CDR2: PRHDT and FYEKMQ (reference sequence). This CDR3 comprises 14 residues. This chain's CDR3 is CASSLAGLAYEQYF. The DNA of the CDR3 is TGTGCCAGCAGCTTAGCAGGACTAGCTTACGAGCAGTACTTC.

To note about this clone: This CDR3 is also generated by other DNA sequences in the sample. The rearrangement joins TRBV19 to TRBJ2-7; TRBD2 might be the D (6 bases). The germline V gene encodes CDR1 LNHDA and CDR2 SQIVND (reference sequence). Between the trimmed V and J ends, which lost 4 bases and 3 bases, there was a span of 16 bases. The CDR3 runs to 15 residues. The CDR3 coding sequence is TGTGCCAGTAGTACCTCCGGGACTGGGAGCTACGAGCAGTACTTC. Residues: CASSTSGTGSYEQYF. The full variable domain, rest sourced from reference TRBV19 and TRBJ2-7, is DGGITQSPKYLFRKEGQNVTLSCEQNLNHDAMYWYRQDPGQGLRLIYYSQIVNDFQKGDIAEGYSVSREKKESFPLTVTSAQKNPTAFYLCASSTSGTGSYEQYFGPGTRLTVT.

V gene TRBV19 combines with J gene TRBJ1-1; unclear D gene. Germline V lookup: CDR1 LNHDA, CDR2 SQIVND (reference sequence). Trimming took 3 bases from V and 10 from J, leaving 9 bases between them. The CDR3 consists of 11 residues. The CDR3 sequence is CASSIGSGAFF. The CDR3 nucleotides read TGTGCCAGTAGTATTGGATCAGGAGCTTTCTTT.

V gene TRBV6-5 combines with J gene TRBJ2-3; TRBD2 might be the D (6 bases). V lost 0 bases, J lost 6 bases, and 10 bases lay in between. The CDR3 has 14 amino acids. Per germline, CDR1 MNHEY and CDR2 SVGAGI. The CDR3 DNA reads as TGTGCCAGCAGTTACTCGGAGGGCTTGGATACGCAGTATTTT. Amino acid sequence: CASSYSEGLDTQYF.

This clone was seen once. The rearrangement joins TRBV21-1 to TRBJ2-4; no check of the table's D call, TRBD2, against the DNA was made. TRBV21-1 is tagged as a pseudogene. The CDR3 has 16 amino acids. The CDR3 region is CASSKGQRGPENIQYF. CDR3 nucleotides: TGTGCCAGCAGCAAAGGTCAGCGGGGGCCGGAAAACATTCAGTACTTC.

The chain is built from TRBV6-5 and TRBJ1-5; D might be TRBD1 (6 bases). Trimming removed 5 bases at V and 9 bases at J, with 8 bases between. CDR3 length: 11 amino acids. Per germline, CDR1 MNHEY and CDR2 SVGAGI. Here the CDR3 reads CASSGGGPQHF. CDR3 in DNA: TGTGCCAGCAGTGGGGGCGGGCCCCAGCATTTT.

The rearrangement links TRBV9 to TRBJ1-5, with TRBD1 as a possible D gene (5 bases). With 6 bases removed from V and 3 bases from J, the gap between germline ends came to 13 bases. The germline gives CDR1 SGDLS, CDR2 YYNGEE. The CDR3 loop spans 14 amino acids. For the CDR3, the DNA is TGTGCCAGCACCACGGGACGGGTCAATCAGCCCCAGCATTTT. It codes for CASTTGRVNQPQHF.

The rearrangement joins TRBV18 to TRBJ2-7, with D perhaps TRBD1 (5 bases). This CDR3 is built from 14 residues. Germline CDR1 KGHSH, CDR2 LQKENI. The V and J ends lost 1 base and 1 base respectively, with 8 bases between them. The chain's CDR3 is CASSPLDNSYEQYF. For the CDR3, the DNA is TGTGCCAGCTCACCACTGGACAATTCCTACGAGCAGTACTTC.

CDR3 region: CAISESAGARAGGELFF. The CDR3, as DNA: TGTGCCATCAGTGAGTCGGCAGGCGCAAGGGCGGGCGGGGAGCTGTTTTTT. The rearrangement links TRBV10-3 to TRBJ2-2; TRBD2 might be the D (5 bases). Trimming removed 0 bases at V and 7 bases at J, with 18 bases between. Per germline, CDR1 ENHRY and CDR2 SYGVKD. CDR3 length equals 17 residues.

The CDR3 DNA sequence: TGTGCCAGCAGCTTAGGACCAGGGGTGGCCTACAATGAGCAGTTCTTC. Translating gives CASSLGPGVAYNEQFF. The chain has TRBV7-9 and TRBJ2-1, with D perhaps matching TRBD1 (6 bases). The V gene lost 1 base and the J gene lost 2 bases, with 12 bases spanning the gap. The CDR3 runs 16 residues. Germline V gene data show CDR1 as SEHNR and CDR2 as FQNEAQ (reference sequence).

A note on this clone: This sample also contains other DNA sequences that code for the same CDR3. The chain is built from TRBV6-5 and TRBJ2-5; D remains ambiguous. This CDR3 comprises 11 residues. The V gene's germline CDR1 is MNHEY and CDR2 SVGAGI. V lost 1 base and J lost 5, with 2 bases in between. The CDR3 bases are TGTGCCAGCAGTTACTTTGAGACCCAGTACTTC. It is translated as CASSYFETQYF.

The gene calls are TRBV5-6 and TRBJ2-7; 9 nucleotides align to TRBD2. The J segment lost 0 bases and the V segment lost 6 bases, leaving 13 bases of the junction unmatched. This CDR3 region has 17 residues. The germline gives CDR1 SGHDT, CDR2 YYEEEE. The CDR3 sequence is CASIPGGLAGFSYEQYF. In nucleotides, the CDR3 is TGTGCCAGCATCCCGGGGGGGCTAGCGGGATTCTCCTACGAGCAGTACTTC.

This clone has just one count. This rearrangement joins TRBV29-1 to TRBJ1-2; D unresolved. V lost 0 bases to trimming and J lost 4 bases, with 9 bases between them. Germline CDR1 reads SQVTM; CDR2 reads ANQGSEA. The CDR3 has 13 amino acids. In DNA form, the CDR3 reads TGCAGCGTTGAAGAACGGCAGGCCTATGGCTACACCTTC. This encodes CSVEERQAYGYTF.

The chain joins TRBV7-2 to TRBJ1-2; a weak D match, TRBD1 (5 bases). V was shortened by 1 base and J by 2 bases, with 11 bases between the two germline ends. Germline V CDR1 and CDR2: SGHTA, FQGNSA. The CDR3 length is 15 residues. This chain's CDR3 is CASSLDGTDNYGYTF. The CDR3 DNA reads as TGTGCCAGCAGCTTAGATGGGACCGACAACTATGGCTACACCTTC.

As DNA, the CDR3 is TGTGCCAGCACCCTCGGGTGGGGGGAGACCCAGTACTTC. Translation gives CASTLGWGETQYF. The chain recombines TRBV6-5 with TRBJ2-5, with D possibly being TRBD1 or TRBD2 (5 bases each). V lost 7 bases to trimming and J lost 5 bases, with 14 bases between them. CDR3 length: 13 amino acids. Germline V gives CDR1 MNHEY, CDR2 SVGAGI.

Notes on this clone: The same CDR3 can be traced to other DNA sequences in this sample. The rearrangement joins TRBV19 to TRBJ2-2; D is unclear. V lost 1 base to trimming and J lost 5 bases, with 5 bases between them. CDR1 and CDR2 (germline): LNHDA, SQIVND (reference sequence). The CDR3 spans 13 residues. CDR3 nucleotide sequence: TGTGCCAGTAGTATAGGGGGTACCGGGGAGCTGTTTTTT. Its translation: CASSIGGTGELFF. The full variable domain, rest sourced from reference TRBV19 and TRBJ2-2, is DGGITQSPKYLFRKEGQNVTLSCEQNLNHDAMYWYRQDPGQGLRLIYYSQIVNDFQKGDIAEGYSVSREKKESFPLTVTSAQKNPTAFYLCASSIGGTGELFFGEGSRLTVL.

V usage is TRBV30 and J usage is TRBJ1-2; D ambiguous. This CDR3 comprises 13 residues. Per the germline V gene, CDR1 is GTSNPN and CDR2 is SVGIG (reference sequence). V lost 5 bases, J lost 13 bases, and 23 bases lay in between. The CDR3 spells CAWEEAGSRVVTF. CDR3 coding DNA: TGTGCCTGGGAAGAAGCAGGAAGCCGGGTAGTCACCTTC. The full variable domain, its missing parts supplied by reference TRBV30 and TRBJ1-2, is SQTIHQWPATLVQPVGSPLSLECTVEGTSNPNLYWYRQAAGRGLQLLFYSVGIGQISSEVPQNLSASRPQDRQFILSSKKLLLSDSGFYLCAWEEAGSRVVTFGSGTRLTVV.

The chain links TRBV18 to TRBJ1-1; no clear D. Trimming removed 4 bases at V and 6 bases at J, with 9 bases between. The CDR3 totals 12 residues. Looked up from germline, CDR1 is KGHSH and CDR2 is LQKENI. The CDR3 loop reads CASSLDKPEAFF. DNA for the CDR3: TGTGCCAGCTCACTCGACAAGCCTGAAGCTTTCTTT. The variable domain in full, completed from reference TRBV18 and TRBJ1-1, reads NAGVMQNPRHLVRRRGQEARLRCSPMKGHSHVYWYRQLPEEGLKFMVYLQKENIIDESGMPKERFSAEFPKEGPSILRIQQVVRGDSAAYFCASSLDKPEAFFGQGTRLTVV.